This paragraph reports one T cell receptor (beta chain). CDR3 size: 15 residues. Germline V CDR1 and CDR2: DFQATT, SNEGSKA (reference sequence). With 6 bases removed from V and 3 bases from J, the gap between germline ends came to 19 bases. This entry is derived from a study of T-cell memory formation after mild COVID-19. 5'RACE primed from the constant segment yielded TCR alpha and TCR beta cDNA libraries bearing sample barcodes and UMIs. A single record per CDR3 protein comes from TCRdb applying MiXCR to the 5' RACE reads. The repertoire holds under 150,000 distinct CDR3 sequences, with around a fifth as singletons.

The sequence was obtained from a young man who had mild COVID-19 (a few samples of this study predate the infection). Cell type and time point are not known. Material: PBMCs or a T cell subset sorted from them (not recorded which). The genes are TRBV20-1 and TRBJ2-3; D might be TRBD1 or TRBD2, each matching 5 bases. The CDR3 DNA reads as TGCAGTGCCTCGAGGGACCTTAGTGGTACAGATACGCAGTATTTT. It encodes CSASRDLSGTDTQYF.